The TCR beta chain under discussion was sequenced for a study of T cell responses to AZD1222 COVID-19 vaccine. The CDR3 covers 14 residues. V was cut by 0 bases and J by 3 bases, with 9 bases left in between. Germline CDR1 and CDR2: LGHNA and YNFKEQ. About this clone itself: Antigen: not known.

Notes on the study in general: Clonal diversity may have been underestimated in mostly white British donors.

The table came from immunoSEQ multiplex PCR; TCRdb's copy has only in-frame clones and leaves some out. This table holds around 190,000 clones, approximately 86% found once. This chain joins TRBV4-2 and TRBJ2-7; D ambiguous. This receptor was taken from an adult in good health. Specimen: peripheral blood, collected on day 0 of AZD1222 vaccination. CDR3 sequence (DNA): TGTGCCAGCAGCCAAGACTATGGTAGCTACGAGCAGTACTTC. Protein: CASSQDYGSYEQYF.